Here is one TCR beta chain with its context. The data derive from a study of blood T cells in healthy people across ages. Using a J-beta primer mix together with a sample-barcoded 5' primer, a second PCR was run for roughly 7 to 12 cycles. TCRdb passed the 5' RACE reads through MiXCR, listing each CDR3 protein once. In the table there are over a million distinct CDR3 sequences, roughly 43% of which are singletons. The CDR3 is made up of 14 amino acids. Between the trimmed V and J ends, which lost 6 bases and 4 bases, there was a span of 15 bases. Germline V gene sequence: CDR1 DFQATT, CDR2 SNEGSKA (reference sequence).

The chain combines TRBV20-1 with TRBJ2-2; D is possibly TRBD2 (6 bases). The sequence was collected from a woman aged 18-29 years in good health. The source material was blood. The chain's CDR3 is CSATGTLSTGELFF. CDR3 DNA: TGCAGTGCAACCGGGACTCTCAGCACCGGGGAGCTGTTTTTT.